The 21 T cell receptor beta chains reported below all come from one sample, sequenced in a study of cytomegalovirus exposure and HLA in healthy donors. The study ran its PCR with 60 Vbeta and 13 Jbeta primers. Some clones are missing from TCRdb's copy, which holds only in-frame ones; the method was immunoSEQ multiplex PCR. The sample consists of roughly 78,000 clones, roughly 60% of them appearing once. Sequencing was done on a sample of PBMCs. The receptors were sampled from a man aged 25 to 40 in good health and CMV-seropositive.

This clone has only a few counts. The V gene is TRBV10-3, the J gene TRBJ2-1; D perhaps matches TRBD2 (5 bases). The CDR3 is 16 amino acids. CDR1 is ENHRY and CDR2 is SYGVKD in the germline V gene. The ends were cut back, 4 bases at V and 6 bases at J, with 19 bases in the middle. CDR3 in DNA: TGTGCCATCAGTGGTGGCCTACCCCGGGATAGCAATGAGCAGTTCTTC. This codes for CAISGGLPRDSNEQFF.

The gene calls are TRBV5-1 and TRBJ2-2; 8 bases fit TRBD2. This CDR3 contains 14 residues. Trimming at V came to 2 bases and at J to 8 bases, leaving 5 bases not matched to a gene. Per germline, CDR1 SGHRS and CDR2 YFSETQ. The CDR3, as DNA: TGCGCCAGCAGCTTCGCGGGAGGAAGTGGGGAGCTGTTTTTT. Its protein is CASSFAGGSGELFF.

The chain links TRBV5-4 to TRBJ1-2; TRBD1 matches 7 bases. The CDR3 has 13 residues. Unmatched junction bases numbered 8, after V lost 5 bases and J lost 7 bases. Germline assignment: CDR1 SGHNT and CDR2 YYREEE (reference sequence). The CDR3 here is CASRGTEGRGYTF. The CDR3 region has the DNA TGTGCCAGCAGGGGGACAGAGGGACGTGGCTACACCTTC.

The gene calls are TRBV4-1 and TRBJ2-7, with D perhaps matching TRBD2 (5 bases). CDR3 length: 14 residues. Germline CDR1 and CDR2: MGHRA and YSYEKL. V gave up 4 bases and J gave up 2 bases, with 12 bases separating them. The CDR3, as DNA: TGCGCCAGCAGCCTCCGTGACGGGACCTACGAGCAGTACTTC. Translating it yields CASSLRDGTYEQYF.

The J gene is TRBJ1-2, the V gene TRBV19; 9 bases are a match to TRBD1. V dropped 5 bases and J dropped 1; count of bases not matched to a gene: 8. Germline lookup yields CDR1 LNHDA and CDR2 SQIVND (reference sequence). The CDR3 length is 16 residues. The CDR3 protein is CASSSGTGRINYGYTF. The DNA of the CDR3 is TGTGCCAGTAGTTCCGGGACAGGGAGAATTAACTATGGCTACACCTTC.

The V gene is TRBV11-2, the J gene TRBJ1-3; a possible D gene is TRBD1 (6 bases). Deletions cut 0 bases from V and 0 bases from J, with 9 bases between. CDR3 size: 16 residues. Germline-derived CDR1 and CDR2 are SGHAT and FQNNGV. CDR3 coding DNA: TGTGCCAGCAGCTTAGAAAGGGACAACTCTGGAAACACCATATATTTT. Its protein is CASSLERDNSGNTIYF.

This clone appeared a few times. The chain combines TRBV29-1 with TRBJ2-7, with D possibly being TRBD1 (6 bases). V was cut by 6 bases and J by 2 bases, with 14 bases left in between. The CDR3 has 13 residues. CDR1 and CDR2 (germline): SQVTM, ANQGSEA. CDR3 nucleotide sequence: TGCAGCGTACTACAGGGTTCTACCTACGAGCAGTACTTC. It codes for CSVLQGSTYEQYF.

This clone was seen a single time. V and J are TRBV1 and TRBJ1-5; TRBD1, the table's D call, lacks a check against the DNA. TRBV1 is noted as a pseudogene. The CDR3 loop spans 15 amino acids. CDR3 sequence reads: CTSRPGQPINQPQHF. CDR3 in DNA: TGCACCAGCAGACCGGGACAGCCTATAAATCAGCCCCAGCATTTT.

The rearrangement links TRBV14 to TRBJ2-3, with TRBD2 matching 9 bases. Germline CDR1 SGHDN, CDR2 FVKESK. The V segment lost 0 bases and the J segment 2 bases; nucleotides outside the gene matches: 3. The CDR3 extends over 16 amino acids. The CDR3 reads CASSQDLAGPTDTQYF. Written as DNA, the CDR3 is TGTGCCAGCAGCCAAGATCTAGCGGGGCCCACAGATACGCAGTATTTT. The variable domain in full, with the rest retrieved from reference TRBV14 and TRBJ2-3, is EAGVTQFPSHSVIEKGQTVTLRCDPISGHDNLYWYRRVMGKEIKFLLHFVKESKQDESGMPNNRFLAERTGGTYSTLKVQPAELEDSGVYFCASSQDLAGPTDTQYFGPGTRLTVL.

The chain employs TRBV5-1 and TRBJ2-5; no reliable D call. Germline loops: CDR1 SGHRS, CDR2 YFSETQ. Trimming took 3 bases from V and 2 from J, leaving 2 bases between them. The CDR3 has 11 residues. The CDR3 is CASSSQETQYF. The CDR3 coding sequence is TGCGCCAGCAGCTCTCAAGAGACCCAGTACTTC.

The V and J genes are TRBV10-3 and TRBJ2-7; D gene unclear. The CDR3 spans 14 residues. Germline V CDR1 and CDR2: ENHRY, SYGVKD. Trimming cost V 7 bases and J 2 bases, with 15 bases left between them. The CDR3 is CAITNPDSAYEQYF. CDR3 nucleotides: TGTGCCATCACCAACCCAGACTCGGCCTACGAGCAGTACTTC.

The gene calls are TRBV6-1 and TRBJ2-3; 7 nucleotides line up with TRBD1. Germline CDR1 MNHNS, CDR2 SASEGT. This CDR3 is built from 15 residues. V lost 7 bases, J lost 3 bases, and 10 bases stayed unmatched. The CDR3 nucleotides are TGTGCCAGCATTCCACAGGGGATGGGTACAGATACGCAGTATTTT. This sequence encodes CASIPQGMGTDTQYF.

V and J are TRBV28 and TRBJ1-5; no reliable D call. The V end was cut by 1 base, the J end by 2 bases, with 12 bases between. This CDR3 has 16 amino acids. The germline V gene encodes CDR1 MDHEN and CDR2 SYDVKM. The CDR3 loop reads CASSLFGSVGNQPQHF. CDR3 nucleotide sequence: TGTGCCAGCAGTTTATTTGGGAGCGTGGGCAATCAGCCCCAGCATTTT.

This clone was detected only a few times. The rearrangement links TRBV7-6 to TRBJ1-5; D is undetermined. This CDR3 has 13 residues. Trimming left V 2 bases short and J 5 bases short, with 7 bases between. The germline V gene has CDR1 SGHVS and CDR2 FNYEAQ. This CDR3 reads CASSLIEDQPQHF. The CDR3 DNA reads as TGTGCCAGCAGCTTAATAGAGGATCAGCCCCAGCATTTT. Full variable domain (outside the CDR3, taken from reference TRBV7-6 and TRBJ1-5): GAGVSQSPRYKVTKRGQDVALRCDPISGHVSLYWYRQALGQGPEFLTYFNYEAQQDKSGLPNDRFSAERPEGSISTLTIQRTEQRDSAMYRCASSLIEDQPQHFGDGTRLSIL.

This chain joins TRBV4-2 and TRBJ2-1; TRBD2 agrees at 7 bases. Germline assignment: CDR1 LGHNA and CDR2 YNFKEQ. The CDR3 is 16 residues long. V gave up 0 bases and J gave up 3 bases; unmatched junction bases: 5. CDR3 loop: CASSQDLAEIYNEQFF. The CDR3 DNA is TGTGCCAGCAGCCAAGATCTAGCGGAGATCTACAATGAGCAGTTCTTC.

This clone was recorded a few times. This chain uses TRBV6-1 with TRBJ1-4; unclear D gene. There are 15 residues in the CDR3. Germline values: CDR1 MNHNS, CDR2 SASEGT. The V and J ends lost 3 bases and 3 bases respectively, with 11 bases between them. CDR3 amino acids: CASSEQTGSNEKLFF. In nucleotides, the CDR3 is TGTGCCAGCAGTGAGCAAACGGGGTCTAATGAAAAACTGTTTTTT.

The J gene is TRBJ1-4, the V gene TRBV4-2; 12 positions agree with TRBD1. V shed 2 bases, J shed 0 bases, and the junction held 4 bases outside the gene matches. The V gene's germline CDR1 is LGHNA and CDR2 YNFKEQ. The CDR3 is made up of 18 amino acids. This CDR3 is CASSQPGQGAATNEKLFF. For the CDR3, the DNA is TGTGCCAGCAGCCAACCGGGACAGGGGGCCGCAACTAATGAAAAACTGTTTTTT.

The CDR3 sequence is CASSLEDSDRLHF. The CDR3 nucleotides are TGCGCCAGCAGCTTGGAGGACAGCGACAGGCTCCACTTT. V is TRBV5-1 and J is TRBJ1-6, with TRBD1 as a possible D gene (6 bases). V lost 0 bases to trimming and J lost 16 bases, with 14 bases between them. In germline, CDR1 is SGHRS, CDR2 YFSETQ. The CDR3 spans 13 residues.

This chain connects TRBV5-6 to TRBJ2-1; a possible D gene is TRBD1 (6 bases). Per germline, CDR1 SGHDT and CDR2 YYEEEE. The V and J ends lost 2 bases and 7 bases respectively, with 16 bases between them. The CDR3 contains 15 residues. CDR3 sequence (DNA): TGTGCCAGCAGCTTCCGACAGGTCCCGTGGAATGAGCAGTTCTTC. Its protein is CASSFRQVPWNEQFF.

The chain links TRBV7-9 to TRBJ2-2, with TRBD1 as a possible D gene (6 bases). The CDR3 runs 16 residues. Deletions cut 4 bases from V and 4 bases from J, with 16 bases between. Germline V gene lookup returns CDR1 SEHNR and CDR2 FQNEAQ (reference sequence). The CDR3 spells CASSSPVGTSTGELFF. The CDR3 DNA reads as TGTGCCAGCAGCTCCCCAGTTGGGACATCCACCGGGGAGCTGTTTTTT.

The CDR3 protein is CASSPGAQETQYF. The CDR3, as DNA: TGTGCCAGCAGCCCTGGGGCGCAAGAGACCCAGTACTTC. The chain couples TRBV7-3 to TRBJ2-5; possibly TRBD1 for D (5 bases). The CDR3 is made up of 13 amino acids. The germline V gene has CDR1 SGHTA and CDR2 FQGTGA. Trimming cost V 5 bases and J 2 bases, with 9 bases left between them.